Listed below are T cell receptor beta chains from one sample, sequenced in a study of post-analysis software for immune sequencing data. TCRdb reprocessed the PCR reads with MiXCR, giving one entry per CDR3 protein. The sample comprises hundreds of thousands of distinct CDR3 sequences, roughly 45% of which are singletons, and 9% to 13% rests with the top ten. The sample taken for sequencing was blood. The receptors here all came from a girl between 10 and 17 years old with multiple sclerosis. Both conserved end residues are part of each CDR3. A D gene is named only where the DNA matches it firmly. Clone size is given for some rows only: seen once, a few or many times, or a class if the clone is expanded.

abundance	v_gene	d_gene	j_gene	CDR3nt	CDR3aa
-	TRBV29-1	-	TRBJ1-5	TGCAGCGTGCGCGGGAATAGCAATCGGCCCCAGCATTTT	CSVRGNSNRPQHF
-	TRBV9	-	TRBJ2-1	TGTGCCAGCAGCCCCCGAGGCAGGGGCCCCTACAATGAGCAGTTCTTC	CASSPRGRGPYNEQFF
few	TRBV7-2	TRBD1	TRBJ2-1	TGTGCCAGCAGTTCTAGGACAGGCCCCTACAATGAGCAGTTCTTC	CASSSRTGPYNEQFF
-	TRBV28	TRBD1	TRBJ2-7	TGTGCCAGCAGTTCCGGTCAGTACAGGGGATGGTACGAGCAGTACTTC	CASSSGQYRGWYEQYF
-	TRBV6-4	TRBD1	TRBJ2-3	TGTGCCAGCAGTTTGACAGGGGACGGTACAGATACGCAGTATTTT	CASSLTGDGTDTQYF
-	TRBV28	-	TRBJ1-2	TGTGCCAGCAGTCTACCGGGGGCTAACCATGGCTACACCTTC	CASSLPGANHGYTF
-	TRBV29-1	-	TRBJ1-1	TGCAGCGGGTCACAGAATATCTTGAACACTGAAGCTTTCTTT	CSGSQNILNTEAFF
few	TRBV5-1	-	TRBJ1-1	TGCGCCAGCAGGGCTACGCGGAGGGACACTGAAGCTTTCTTT	CASRATRRDTEAFF
once	TRBV7-9	-	TRBJ2-7	TGTGCCAGCAGATCTACTTTCTCAGACGAGCAGTACTTC	CASRSTFSDEQYF
-	TRBV28	-	TRBJ2-7	TGTGCCAGCAGTTCCCCGGGGAGCTCCTACGAGCAGTACTTC	CASSSPGSSYEQYF
few	TRBV18	TRBD2	TRBJ2-7	TGTGCCAGCTCACCCTTTCAACTAGCGGGAGGCTACGAGCAGTACTTC	CASSPFQLAGGYEQYF
-	TRBV10-3	-	TRBJ1-2	TGTGCCATCAGTGAGTCGGGGGATAGCGGCTACACCTTC	CAISESGDSGYTF
-	TRBV7-9	TRBD1	TRBJ2-7	TGTGCCAGCAGCTCCCACAGGGGGACCACCTGGGACGAGCAGTACTTC	CASSSHRGTTWDEQYF
-	TRBV7-9	-	TRBJ2-7	TGTGCCAGCAGCTCAGCGGTCAAGGGCTACGAGCAGTACTTC	CASSSAVKGYEQYF
once	TRBV12-3/TRBV12-4	-	TRBJ2-3	TGTGCCAGCAGTTTTGGTCCAAGCAAAAGGACCACAGATACGCAGTATTTT	CASSFGPSKRTTDTQYF
-	TRBV5-1	-	TRBJ2-1	TGCGCCAGCAGCTCGGACAGTCAAGTGGGGAATGAGCAGTTCTTC	CASSSDSQVGNEQFF
-	TRBV29-1	-	TRBJ2-1	TGCAGCGTTGAATATGTAGAGCAGTTCTTC	CSVEYVEQFF
few	TRBV7-2	TRBD1	TRBJ2-5	TGTGCCAGCAGCTTGGGACAGAAGACCCAGTACTTC	CASSLGQKTQYF
-	TRBV12-3/TRBV12-4	TRBD1	TRBJ1-2	TGTGCCAGCAGTTTGGCCGGGACAGGGCCCTACACCTTC	CASSLAGTGPYTF
few	TRBV7-9	TRBD2	TRBJ2-1	TGTGCCAGCAGCTTTACGACTAGCGGGAGACAGCATGAGCAGTTCTTC	CASSFTTSGRQHEQFF
once	TRBV28	TRBD2	TRBJ2-1	TGTGCCAGCAGACCCCGGACTAGCGGGAGCTCTAGCGAGCAGTTCTTC	CASRPRTSGSSSEQFF
-	TRBV6-5	-	TRBJ2-1	TGTGCCAGCAGTTACCCCGGGCGGGAGCAGTTCTTC	CASSYPGREQFF